These T cell receptor beta chains were read from a single sample in a study of beta chain features in type 1 diabetes. Repertoires were generated with immunoSEQ multiplex PCR, while TCRdb's copy carries only in-frame clones and drops some. The sample consists of 900,000 or so clones, roughly 15% of them appearing once. Specimen: naive CD4+ T cells from blood. The source is a young woman in good health. Both conserved end residues are part of each CDR3. Each record gives: CDR3 protein, V gene, J gene.

CASSPSGTGGNTIYF	TRBV7-2	TRBJ1-3
CASRERWGYNEQFF	TRBV28	TRBJ2-1
CASSQDWAQPTNGQFF	TRBV4-1	TRBJ2-1
CASSQDLRTDTQYF	TRBV4-3	TRBJ2-3
CASSASGIGEQFF	TRBV6-4	TRBJ2-1
CASSPEVWANEKLFF	TRBV5-1	TRBJ1-4
CASSLEGVNTGELFF	TRBV5-1	TRBJ2-2
CSVWTGGNQPQHF	TRBV29-1	TRBJ1-5
CASSTPGRQVKGREQFF	TRBV7-8	TRBJ2-1
CASSQAELAGTQFYNEQFF	TRBV4-2	TRBJ2-1
CASSLVQGPKNIQYF	TRBV5-8	TRBJ2-4
CASSPRDRESKNIQYF	TRBV11-1	TRBJ2-4
CASSVTVSGSGEQFF	TRBV9	TRBJ2-1
CASSLLKGSIGYEQYF	TRBV7-2	NA
CASSRGPGTGAFNQPQHF	TRBV19	TRBJ1-5
CASSNLNTEAFF	TRBV18	TRBJ1-1
CASSRTSGSSNPLTDTQYF	TRBV5-1	TRBJ2-3
CSATGNYGYTF	TRBV20-1	TRBJ1-2
CASSDTVQNTEAFF	TRBV19	TRBJ1-1
CATSRDRGTSGRADNEQFF	TRBV15	TRBJ2-1
CASSQDREIQYF	TRBV6-5	TRBJ2-4
CASSLNSPQQYF	TRBV28	TRBJ2-7
CASSLNGGSDYGYTF	TRBV7-3	TRBJ1-2
CASSPTGHNEKLFF	TRBV5-8	TRBJ1-4
CASSPTSNQETQYF	TRBV5-1	TRBJ2-5
CASSGGLQETQYF	TRBV6-1	TRBJ2-5
CASSPTPTETNEKLFF	TRBV7-9	TRBJ1-4
CASSLSSRFAYGYTF	TRBV27	TRBJ1-2
CASSITASPTYEQYF	TRBV19	TRBJ2-7
CASSLVLGATPTDTQYF	TRBV5-4	TRBJ2-3
CASSLQQGLPQHF	TRBV6-6	TRBJ1-5
CASSLALGQFF	TRBV7-2	TRBJ2-1
CASSVAEDRSPLHF	TRBV9	TRBJ1-6
CASSEPTGTKNIQYF	TRBV25-1	TRBJ2-4
CASSIPGMVYNEQFF	TRBV19	TRBJ2-1
CASSLSALAGGPRTDTQYF	TRBV7-2	TRBJ2-3
CASSTGTGTGGMAKNIQYF	TRBV5-1	TRBJ2-4
CASRMTGQETQYF	TRBV6-6	TRBJ2-5
CASSLAGQGSYNEQFF	TRBV7-6	TRBJ2-1
CASSRRQLNTEAFF	TRBV5-6	TRBJ1-1
CASSLGRMNTEAFF	TRBV9	TRBJ1-1
CASTDPSYNEQFF	TRBV2	TRBJ2-1